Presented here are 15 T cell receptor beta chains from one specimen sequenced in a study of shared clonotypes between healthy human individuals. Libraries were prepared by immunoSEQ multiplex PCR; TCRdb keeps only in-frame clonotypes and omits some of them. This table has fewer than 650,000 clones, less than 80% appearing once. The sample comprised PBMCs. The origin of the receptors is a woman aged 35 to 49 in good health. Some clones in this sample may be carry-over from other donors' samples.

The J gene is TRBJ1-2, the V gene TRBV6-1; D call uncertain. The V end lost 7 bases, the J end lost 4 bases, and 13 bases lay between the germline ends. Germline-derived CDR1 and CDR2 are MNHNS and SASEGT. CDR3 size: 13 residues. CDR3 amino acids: CASTLTPTYGYTF. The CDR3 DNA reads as TGTGCCAGCACCCTGACACCTACCTATGGCTACACCTTC.

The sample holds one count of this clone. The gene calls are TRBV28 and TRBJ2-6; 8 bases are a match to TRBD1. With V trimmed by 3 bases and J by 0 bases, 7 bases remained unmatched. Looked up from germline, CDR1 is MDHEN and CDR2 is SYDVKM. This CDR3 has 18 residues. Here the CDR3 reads CASSFRTGRLSGANVLTF. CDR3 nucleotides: TGTGCCAGCAGTTTTCGGACAGGGCGTCTCTCTGGGGCCAACGTCCTGACTTTC.

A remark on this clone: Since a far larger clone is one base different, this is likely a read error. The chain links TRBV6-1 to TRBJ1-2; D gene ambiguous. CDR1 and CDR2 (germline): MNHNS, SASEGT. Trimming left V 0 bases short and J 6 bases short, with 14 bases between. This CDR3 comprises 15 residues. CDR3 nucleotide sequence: TGTGCCAGCAGTGAAGCATCGACCGGCGGGCATGGCTACACCTTC. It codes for CASSEASTGGHGYTF.

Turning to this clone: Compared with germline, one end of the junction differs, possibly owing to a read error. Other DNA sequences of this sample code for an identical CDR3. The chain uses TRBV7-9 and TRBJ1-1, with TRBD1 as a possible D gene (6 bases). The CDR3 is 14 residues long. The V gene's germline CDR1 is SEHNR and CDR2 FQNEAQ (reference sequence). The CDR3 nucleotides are TGCGCCAGCAGGGAACAGGGTATCGGGACTGAAGCTTTCTTT. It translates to CASREQGIGTEAFF.

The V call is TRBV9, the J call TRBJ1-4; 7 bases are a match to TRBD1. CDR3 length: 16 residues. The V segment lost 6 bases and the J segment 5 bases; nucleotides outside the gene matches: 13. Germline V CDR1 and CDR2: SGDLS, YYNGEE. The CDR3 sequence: CASNGGTVGLNEKLFF. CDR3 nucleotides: TGTGCCAGCAACGGGGGGACAGTGGGGTTAAATGAAAAACTGTTTTTT.

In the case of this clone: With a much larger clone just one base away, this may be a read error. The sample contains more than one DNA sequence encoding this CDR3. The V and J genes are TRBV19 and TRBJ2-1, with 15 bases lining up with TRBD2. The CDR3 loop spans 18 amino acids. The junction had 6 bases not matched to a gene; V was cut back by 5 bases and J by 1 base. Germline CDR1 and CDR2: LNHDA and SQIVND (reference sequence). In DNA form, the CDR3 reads TGTGCCAGTAGTCCGGGACTAGCGGGGGGTGGTTCCTACAATGAGCAGTTCTTC. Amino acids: CASSPGLAGGGSYNEQFF.

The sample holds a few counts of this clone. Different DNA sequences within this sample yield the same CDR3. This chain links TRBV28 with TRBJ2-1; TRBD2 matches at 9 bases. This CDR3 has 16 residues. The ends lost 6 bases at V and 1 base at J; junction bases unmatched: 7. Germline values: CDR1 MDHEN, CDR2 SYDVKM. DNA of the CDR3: TGTGCCAGCAGACAAACCGCGGGAGGGTCCTACAATGAGCAGTTCTTC. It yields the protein CASRQTAGGSYNEQFF.

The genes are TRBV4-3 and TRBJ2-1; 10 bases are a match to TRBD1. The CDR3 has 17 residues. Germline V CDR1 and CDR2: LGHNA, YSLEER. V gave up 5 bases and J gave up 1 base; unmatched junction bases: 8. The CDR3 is CASSSGQGKWSYNEQFF. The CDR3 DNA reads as TGCGCCAGCAGCTCGGGACAGGGGAAATGGTCCTACAATGAGCAGTTCTTC.

CDR3 residues: CASSHGGVTNEQYF. The CDR3 coding sequence is TGTGCCAGCAGCCACGGGGGGGTAACTAACGAGCAGTACTTC. V usage is TRBV11-3 and J usage is TRBJ2-7; 8 bases map to TRBD2. Germline loops: CDR1 SGHNT, CDR2 YENEEA. CDR3 size: 14 residues. V shed 5 bases, J shed 5 bases, and the junction held 8 bases outside the gene matches.

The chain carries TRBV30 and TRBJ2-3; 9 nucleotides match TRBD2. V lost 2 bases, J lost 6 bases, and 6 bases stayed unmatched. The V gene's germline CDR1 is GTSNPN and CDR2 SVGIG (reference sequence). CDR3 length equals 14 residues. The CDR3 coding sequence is TGTGCCTGGAGTAGACTAGCGGCCCGGGATACGCAGTATTTT. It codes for CAWSRLAARDTQYF.

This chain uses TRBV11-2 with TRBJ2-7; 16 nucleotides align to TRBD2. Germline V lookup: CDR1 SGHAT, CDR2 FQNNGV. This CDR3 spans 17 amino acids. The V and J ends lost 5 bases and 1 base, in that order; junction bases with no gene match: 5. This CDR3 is CASSTGTSGRGSYEQYF. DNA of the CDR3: TGTGCCAGCAGCACCGGGACTAGCGGGAGGGGATCCTACGAGCAGTACTTC.

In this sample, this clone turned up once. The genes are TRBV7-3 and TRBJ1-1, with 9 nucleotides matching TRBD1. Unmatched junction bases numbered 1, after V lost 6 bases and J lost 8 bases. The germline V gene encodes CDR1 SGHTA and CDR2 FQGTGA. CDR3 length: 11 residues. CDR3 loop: CASRGTGEAFF. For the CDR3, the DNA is TGTGCCAGCAGGGGGACAGGGGAAGCTTTCTTT.

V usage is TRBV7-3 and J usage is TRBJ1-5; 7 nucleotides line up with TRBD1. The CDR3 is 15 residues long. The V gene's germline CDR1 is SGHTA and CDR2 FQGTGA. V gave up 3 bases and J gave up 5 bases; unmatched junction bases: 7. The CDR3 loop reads CASSFPGQVYQPQHF. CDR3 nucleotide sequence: TGTGCCAGCAGCTTCCCCGGACAGGTATATCAGCCCCAGCATTTT.

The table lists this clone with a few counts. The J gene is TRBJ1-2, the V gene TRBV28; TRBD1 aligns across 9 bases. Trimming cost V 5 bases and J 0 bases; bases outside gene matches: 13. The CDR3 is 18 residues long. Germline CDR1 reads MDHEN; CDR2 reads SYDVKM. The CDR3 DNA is TGTGCCAGCAGTCCCCGGGGAATGGACAGGGGCCCTAACTATGGCTACACCTTC. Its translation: CASSPRGMDRGPNYGYTF.

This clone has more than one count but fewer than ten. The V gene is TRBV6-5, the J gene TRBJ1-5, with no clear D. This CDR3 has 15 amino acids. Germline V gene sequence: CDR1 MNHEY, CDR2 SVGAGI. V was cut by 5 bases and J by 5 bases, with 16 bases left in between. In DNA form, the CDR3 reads TGTGCCAGCAGTAGGTCGGGCGGGAGGGATCAGCCCCAGCATTTT. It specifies CASSRSGGRDQPQHF.